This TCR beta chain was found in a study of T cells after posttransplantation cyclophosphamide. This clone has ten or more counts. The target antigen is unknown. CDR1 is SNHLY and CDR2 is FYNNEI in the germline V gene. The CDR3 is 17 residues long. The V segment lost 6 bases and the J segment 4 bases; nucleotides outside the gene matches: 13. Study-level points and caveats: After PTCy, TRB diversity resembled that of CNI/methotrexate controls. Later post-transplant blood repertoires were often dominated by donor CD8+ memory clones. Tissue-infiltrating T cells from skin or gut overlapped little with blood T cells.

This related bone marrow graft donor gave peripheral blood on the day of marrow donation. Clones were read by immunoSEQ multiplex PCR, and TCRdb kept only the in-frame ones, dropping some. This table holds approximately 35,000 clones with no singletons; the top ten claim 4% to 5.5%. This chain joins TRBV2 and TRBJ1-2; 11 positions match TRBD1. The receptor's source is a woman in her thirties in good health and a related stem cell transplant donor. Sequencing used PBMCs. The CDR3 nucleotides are TGTGCCAGCAGGCCCGGACAGGGGGCGCGGGTGGGCTATGGCTACACCTTC. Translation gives CASRPGQGARVGYGYTF.